These 18 T cell receptor beta chains came from one sample sequenced in a study of shared clonotypes between healthy human individuals (dated by TCRdb to about 2020). Libraries came from the immunoSEQ multiplex PCR assay. TCRdb limited this immuneACCESS table to in-frame rearrangements with V and J called. A share of clones is missing; checked studies link under half to unresolved V genes, and the rest is unexplained. The sample profile shows some 380,000 clones; about 96% of them were found once. The ten top clones hold about 0.32% of the sample. Sequencing was performed on memory CD8+ T cells sorted from blood. The cell subset or site label of this sample denotes: CD45RO+ cells pooled with CCR7-negative TemRA cells. The receptors stem from a man aged 25-45 years in good health.

The genes are TRBV10-1 and TRBJ2-1, with D possibly TRBD2 on 5 matching bases. The CDR3 covers 13 residues. V gave up 7 bases and J gave up 6 bases, with 13 bases separating them. Germline V CDR1 and CDR2: WNHNN, SYGVQD (reference sequence). CDR3 nucleotides: TGCGCCAGCAACAATCTACTAGTCAATGAGCAGTTCTTC. This codes for CASNNLLVNEQFF.

A single count supports this clone. The V gene is TRBV4-1, the J gene TRBJ2-1; no clear D. The CDR3 is made up of 14 amino acids. CDR1 is MGHRA and CDR2 is YSYEKL in the germline V gene. Trimming removed 0 bases from V and 4 bases from J, with 7 bases in between. The CDR3 region has the DNA TGCGCCAGCAGCCAAGATCCCCAGTACAATGAGCAGTTCTTC. Protein: CASSQDPQYNEQFF.

The J gene is TRBJ1-1, the V gene TRBV19, with TRBD1 matching over 8 bases. The junction had 8 bases not matched to a gene; V was cut back by 5 bases and J by 0 bases. CDR1 is LNHDA, CDR2 SQIVND, per germline (reference sequence). The CDR3 has 16 amino acids. The CDR3, as DNA: TGTGCCAGTAGTCCTAGGACAGGGCTTATGAACACTGAAGCTTTCTTT. It yields the protein CASSPRTGLMNTEAFF. Looking up the rest from reference TRBV19 and TRBJ1-1 gives the full variable domain: DGGITQSPKYLFRKEGQNVTLSCEQNLNHDAMYWYRQDPGQGLRLIYYSQIVNDFQKGDIAEGYSVSREKKESFPLTVTSAQKNPTAFYLCASSPRTGLMNTEAFFGQGTRLTVV.

V and J are TRBV18 and TRBJ2-5; 9 positions agree with TRBD1. V was clipped by 1 base and J by 3 bases; unmatched bases: 6. Germline CDR1 and CDR2: KGHSH and LQKENI. The CDR3 is made up of 16 amino acids. CDR3 in amino acids: CASSPRVGQGKETQYF. CDR3 DNA sequence: TGTGCCAGCTCACCACGTGTGGGACAGGGTAAAGAGACCCAGTACTTC.

CDR3 nucleotide sequence: TGTGCCAGCAGTTATGGCAGGGGTCTTAATCAGCCCCAGCATTTT. This encodes CASSYGRGLNQPQHF. The chain links TRBV6-5 to TRBJ1-5, with D perhaps matching TRBD1 (6 bases). The germline V and J ends were trimmed by 3 bases and 4 bases, with 13 bases remaining between them. There are 15 residues in the CDR3. Germline values: CDR1 MNHEY, CDR2 SVGAGI.

The chain employs TRBV28 and TRBJ2-5; D not certain. Between the trimmed V and J ends, which lost 8 bases and 4 bases, there was a span of 11 bases. The CDR3 spans 12 residues. Germline assignment: CDR1 MDHEN and CDR2 SYDVKM. CDR3 protein: CASGQIPETQYF. CDR3 nucleotide sequence: TGTGCCAGCGGCCAAATCCCAGAGACCCAGTACTTC.

This chain joins TRBV11-3 and TRBJ1-5; TRBD1 matches 7 bases. V was clipped by 1 base and J by 2 bases; unmatched bases: 5. CDR3 size: 16 residues. Per germline, CDR1 SGHNT and CDR2 YENEEA. In DNA, the CDR3 is TGTGCCAGCAGCTTAGGAGATGGACAGGGCAATCAGCCCCAGCATTTT. Translation gives CASSLGDGQGNQPQHF.

V is TRBV28 and J is TRBJ2-7, with TRBD2 as a possible D gene (5 bases). Trimming stripped 4 bases from V and 5 bases from J, with 9 bases between. CDR1 and CDR2 from the germline V gene are MDHEN and SYDVKM. The length of the CDR3 is 12 residues. The CDR3 DNA reads as TGTGCCAGCAGTTCAGACGGGAACGAGCAGTACTTC. This encodes CASSSDGNEQYF.

The chain combines TRBV18 with TRBJ1-2; D ambiguous. Trimming cost V 2 bases and J 2 bases, with 9 bases left between them. The CDR3 is 14 residues long. Per the germline V gene, CDR1 is KGHSH and CDR2 is LQKENI. The DNA of the CDR3 is TGTGCCAGCTCACCAATTGGCCGGAACTATGGCTACACCTTC. It codes for CASSPIGRNYGYTF.

The chain carries TRBV23-1 and TRBJ1-1; tentatively, D is TRBD1 (5 bases). TRBV23-1 is labeled an ORF, and its function is uncertain. This CDR3 comprises 12 residues. The V end was cut by 3 bases, the J end by 3 bases, with 5 bases between. This CDR3 is CASSHRDTEAFF. CDR3 DNA sequence: TGCGCCAGCAGTCACAGGGACACTGAAGCTTTCTTT.

The chain employs TRBV15 and TRBJ2-7; D remains unclear. CDR1 LNHNV and CDR2 YYDKDF come from the germline V gene (reference sequence). The CDR3 consists of 15 residues. The V end was cut by 1 base, the J end by 4 bases, with 14 bases between. The CDR3 nucleotides are TGTGCCACCAGCAGAGGGACGGACCTCGGGTACGAGCAGTACTTC. Amino acids: CATSRGTDLGYEQYF. The full variable domain, completed using reference TRBV15 and TRBJ2-7, is DAMVIQNPRYQVTQFGKPVTLSCSQTLNHNVMYWYQQKSSQAPKLLFHYYDKDFNNEADTPDNFQSRRPNTSFCFLDIRSPGLGDTAMYLCATSRGTDLGYEQYFGPGTRLTVT.

The chain has TRBV29-1 and TRBJ1-3, with D uncertain. The CDR3 contains 15 residues. From germline, CDR1 is SQVTM and CDR2 ANQGSEA. V was clipped by 4 bases and J by 3 bases, with 16 bases between them. CDR3 loop: CSVVVRTGYGNTIYF. In nucleotides, the CDR3 is TGCAGCGTTGTCGTCAGGACGGGCTATGGAAACACCATATATTTT.

This chain uses TRBV29-1 with TRBJ2-3, with unresolved D. Trimming stripped 4 bases from V and 0 bases from J, with 11 bases between. The CDR3 has 14 amino acids. The germline V gene has CDR1 SQVTM and CDR2 ANQGSEA. This chain's CDR3 is CSVGYGSSTDTQYF. For the CDR3, the DNA is TGCAGCGTTGGTTACGGATCTAGCACAGATACGCAGTATTTT.

V usage is TRBV2 and J usage is TRBJ2-2; D might be TRBD1 (5 bases). The CDR3 loop spans 13 amino acids. Germline assignment: CDR1 SNHLY and CDR2 FYNNEI. Trimming removed 9 bases from V and 9 bases from J, with 17 bases in between. This CDR3 is CASKPGSDRELFF. In DNA, the CDR3 is TGTGCCAGTAAACCAGGGTCCGACCGGGAGCTGTTTTTT.

The CDR3 nucleotides are TGTGCCAGCAGTTTATTTATTCCCCCTTATACGCAGTATTTT. It specifies CASSLFIPPYTQYF. This rearrangement joins TRBV28 to TRBJ2-3; D call uncertain. Trimming removed 1 base at V and 7 bases at J, with 12 bases between. Germline V gives CDR1 MDHEN, CDR2 SYDVKM. The CDR3 loop spans 14 amino acids.

This sequence joins TRBV7-9 and TRBJ2-7, with a tentative D call TRBD1 (5 bases). This CDR3 contains 14 residues. Trimming shortened V by 5 bases and J by 1 base, and 12 bases separated the two germline ends. Germline loops: CDR1 SEHNR, CDR2 FQNEAQ (reference sequence). CDR3 in amino acids: CASSLRQNSYEQYF. CDR3 nucleotide sequence: TGTGCCAGCAGCCTCCGACAGAATTCCTACGAGCAGTACTTC.

CDR3 DNA: TGCAGCGTTCAACTAGCGGGACGGAATGAGCAGTTCTTC. Translation: CSVQLAGRNEQFF. The V and J genes are TRBV29-1 and TRBJ2-1; TRBD2 matches 10 bases. The CDR3 sequence is 13 residues long. Trimming cost V 5 bases and J 7 bases; bases outside gene matches: 5. CDR1 and CDR2 (germline): SQVTM, ANQGSEA.

The chain recombines TRBV28 with TRBJ1-2; D unclear. In germline, CDR1 is MDHEN, CDR2 SYDVKM. The germline V and J ends were trimmed by 5 bases and 4 bases, with 8 bases remaining between them. This CDR3 has 12 amino acids. This CDR3 is CASSQSSYGYTF. The CDR3 DNA follows: TGTGCCAGCAGTCAAAGTAGCTATGGCTACACCTTC.